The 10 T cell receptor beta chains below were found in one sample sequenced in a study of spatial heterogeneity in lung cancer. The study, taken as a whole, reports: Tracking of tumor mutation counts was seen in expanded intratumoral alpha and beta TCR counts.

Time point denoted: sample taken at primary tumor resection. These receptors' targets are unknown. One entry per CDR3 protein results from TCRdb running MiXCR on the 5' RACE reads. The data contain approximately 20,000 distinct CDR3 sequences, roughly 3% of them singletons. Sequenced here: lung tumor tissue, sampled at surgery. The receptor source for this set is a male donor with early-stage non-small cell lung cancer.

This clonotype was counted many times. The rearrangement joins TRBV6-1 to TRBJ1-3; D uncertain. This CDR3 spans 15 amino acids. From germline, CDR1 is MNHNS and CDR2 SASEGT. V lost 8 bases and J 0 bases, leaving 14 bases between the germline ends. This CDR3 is CASATVLSSGNTIYF. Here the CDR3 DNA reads TGTGCCAGCGCCACAGTACTCAGCTCTGGAAACACCATATATTTT.

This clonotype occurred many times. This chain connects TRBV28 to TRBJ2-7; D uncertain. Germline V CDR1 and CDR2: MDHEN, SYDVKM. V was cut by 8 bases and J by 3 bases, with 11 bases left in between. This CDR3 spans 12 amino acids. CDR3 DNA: TGTGCCAGCCGGACGTCTAACTACGAGCAGTACTTC. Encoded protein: CASRTSNYEQYF. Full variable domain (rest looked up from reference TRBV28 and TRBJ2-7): DVKVTQSSRYLVKRTGEKVFLECVQDMDHENMFWYRQDPGLGLRLIYFSYDVKMKEKGDIPEGYSVSREKKERFSLILESASTNQTSMYLCASRTSNYEQYFGPGTRLTVT.

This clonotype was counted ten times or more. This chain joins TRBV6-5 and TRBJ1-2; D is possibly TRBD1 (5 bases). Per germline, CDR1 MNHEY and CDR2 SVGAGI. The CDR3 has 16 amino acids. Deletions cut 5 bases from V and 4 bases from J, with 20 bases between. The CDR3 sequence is CASSPYPSDGAYGYTF. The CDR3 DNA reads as TGTGCCAGCAGTCCGTACCCGAGCGACGGGGCCTATGGCTACACCTTC.

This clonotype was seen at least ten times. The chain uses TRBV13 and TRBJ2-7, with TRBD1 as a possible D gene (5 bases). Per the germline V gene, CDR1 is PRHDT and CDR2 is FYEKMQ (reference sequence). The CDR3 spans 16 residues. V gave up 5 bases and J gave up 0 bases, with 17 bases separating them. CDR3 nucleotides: TGTGCCAGCAGCGCGGCCGATGACAGCCTCTCCTACGAGCAGTACTTC. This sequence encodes CASSAADDSLSYEQYF.

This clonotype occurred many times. The CDR3 reads CASSQVMTGAGNTIYF. DNA of the CDR3: TGCGCCAGCAGCCAAGTCATGACAGGGGCTGGAAACACCATATATTTT. V is TRBV4-1 and J is TRBJ1-3; 8 nucleotides line up with TRBD1. The CDR3 contains 16 residues. Per germline, CDR1 MGHRA and CDR2 YSYEKL. The ends lost 1 base at V and 2 bases at J; junction bases unmatched: 4.

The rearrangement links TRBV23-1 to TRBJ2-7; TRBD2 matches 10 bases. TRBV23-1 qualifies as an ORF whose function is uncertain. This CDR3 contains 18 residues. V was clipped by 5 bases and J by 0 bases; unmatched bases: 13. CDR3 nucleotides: TGCGCCAGCAGTGAGAGAATCTTAGCGGGAGGCCGCTCCTACGAGCAGTACTTC. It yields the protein CASSERILAGGRSYEQYF.

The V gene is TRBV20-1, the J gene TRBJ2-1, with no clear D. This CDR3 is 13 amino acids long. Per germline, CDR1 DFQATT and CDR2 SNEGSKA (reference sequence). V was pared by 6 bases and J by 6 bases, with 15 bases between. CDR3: CSAQDPLSNEQFF. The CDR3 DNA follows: TGCAGTGCGCAAGATCCCCTTTCCAATGAGCAGTTCTTC.

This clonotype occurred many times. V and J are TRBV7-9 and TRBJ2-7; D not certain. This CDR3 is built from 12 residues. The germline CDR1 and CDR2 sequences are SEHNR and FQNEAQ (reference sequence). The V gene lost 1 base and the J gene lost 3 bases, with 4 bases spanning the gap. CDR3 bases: TGTGCCAGCAGCTTAGGAGTCTACGAGCAGTACTTC. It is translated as CASSLGVYEQYF.

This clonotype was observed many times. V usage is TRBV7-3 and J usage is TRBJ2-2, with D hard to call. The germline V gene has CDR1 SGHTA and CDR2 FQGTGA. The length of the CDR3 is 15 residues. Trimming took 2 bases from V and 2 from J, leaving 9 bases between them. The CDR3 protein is CASSLLSSNTGELFF. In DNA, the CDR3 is TGTGCCAGCAGCTTATTAAGCAGTAACACCGGGGAGCTGTTTTTT.

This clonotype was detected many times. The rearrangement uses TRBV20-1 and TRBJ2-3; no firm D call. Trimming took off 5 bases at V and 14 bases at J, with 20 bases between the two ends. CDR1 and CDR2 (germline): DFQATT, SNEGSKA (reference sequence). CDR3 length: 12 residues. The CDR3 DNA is TGCAGTGCTCTTACCGACCCTCAGGCGTGGTATTTT. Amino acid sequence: CSALTDPQAWYF.